A selection of T cell receptor beta chains follows, all from one sample in a study of metastatic and nonmetastatic thyroid tumors. TCRdb redid the clone calls on the PCR reads using MiXCR. The sample has about 11,000 clones, less than 50% seen once. What was sequenced was tumor tissue. The source of these receptors is a female donor with papillary thyroid cancer or a benign thyroid nodule (not recorded which). Some clones in this sample may be carry-over from other donors' samples. Each CDR3 is given with its conserved first and last residue. Fields, in order: CDR3 DNA, CDR3 protein, clone size, J gene, V gene, D gene. D genes are given only for firm matches. The listing skips clone size in some rows; elsewhere it reads once, few, many or a size class.

TGTGCCAGCAGTTACTCGGGACAGGACGAGCAGTACTTC,CASSYSGQDEQYF,few,TRBJ2-7,TRBV6-5,TRBD1
TGCGCCAGCAGCGGGACAGGGGCTGAGCAGTACTTC,CASSGTGAEQYF,.,TRBJ2-7,TRBV5-1,TRBD1
TGTGCCAGCAGTGTAGATATCGGGAAAGCTAACTATGGCTACACCTTC,CASSVDIGKANYGYTF,.,TRBJ1-2,TRBV6-1,.
TGTGCCAGCAGTTTATATCGGGGGGCAAGCTATGGCTACACCTTC,CASSLYRGASYGYTF,.,TRBJ1-2,TRBV28,.
TGCAGTGCTAGAGATCGACCGGGACAGGGGGCCTCTGGGCAGTACTTC,CSARDRPGQGASGQYF,.,TRBJ2-7,TRBV20-1,TRBD1
TGTGCCAGCAGTTACTCGCCCAACTCCTACGAGCAGTACTTC,CASSYSPNSYEQYF,few,TRBJ2-7,TRBV6-2/TRBV6-3,.
TGTGCCAGTAGTCCCCGACAGGCCAGCTCCTACGAGCAGTACTTC,CASSPRQASSYEQYF,.,TRBJ2-7,TRBV19,.
TGTGCCAGCAGGGACCGGGACTACCAAGAGACCCAGTACTTC,CASRDRDYQETQYF,.,TRBJ2-5,TRBV6-1,.
TGTGCCAGCAGCGTAGCTCAGGGCTCCGGAAACACCATATATTTT,CASSVAQGSGNTIYF,.,TRBJ1-3,TRBV9,.
TGTGCCAGCAGTTTAAGGGGGAGCTATGGCTACACCTTC,CASSLRGSYGYTF,.,TRBJ1-2,TRBV27,.
TGTGCCAGCAGCCAACCCTCAGGGAACCCTGCCTATGGCTACACCTTC,CASSQPSGNPAYGYTF,many,TRBJ1-2,TRBV6-1,.
TGTGCCAGCCAGGGGGGTGAAATCAAGCAGTACTTC,CASQGGEIKQYF,few,TRBJ2-7,TRBV6-2/TRBV6-3,.
TGTGCCAGCAGTCAAAAGTTCAGGGACTATGGCTACACCTTC,CASSQKFRDYGYTF,few,TRBJ1-2,TRBV6-1,.
TGTGCCAGCAGCCCCCGTGTGGGGGGGAGCTATGGCTACACCTTC,CASSPRVGGSYGYTF,few,TRBJ1-2,TRBV6-1,.
TGTGCCAGCAGTTTATTGGTAGCGGGGGGAATCGAGCAGTACTTC,CASSLLVAGGIEQYF,few,TRBJ2-7,TRBV28,TRBD2
TGTGCCAGCAGTATAGGGCAGGCCAGGCCCCTCCACTTT,CASSIGQARPLHF,few,TRBJ1-6,TRBV12-3/TRBV12-4,.
TGTGCCAGCAGTTTGGCGGCCGGAGCCGAGCAGTACTTC,CASSLAAGAEQYF,few,TRBJ2-7,TRBV2,.
TGTGCCAGCAGCCAGACAGTGAACACTGAAGCTTTCTTT,CASSQTVNTEAFF,medium-sized,TRBJ1-1,TRBV9,.
TGTGCCAGCAGTTCCGGTTCTGGGACATCCTACAATGAGCAGTTCTTT,CASSSGSGTSYNEQFF,.,TRBJ2-1,TRBV6-1,.
TGTGCCAGCAGTGATTTGAACCCCCTCTCCTACGAGCAGTACTTC,CASSDLNPLSYEQYF,few,TRBJ2-7,TRBV2,.
TGTGCCAGCAGTGAACGGGACCTAGCGGCGGGGCTTGTTGAGCAGTTCTTC,CASSERDLAAGLVEQFF,few,TRBJ2-1,TRBV6-1,TRBD2